The clone carrying this T cell receptor beta chain was picked up many times. The antigen is undetermined. These data are taken from a study of T-cell reconstitution after alpha-beta-depleted transplantation in children. Study-level results: By one year post-transplant, T-cell counts and diversity largely arose from T cells that were newly produced. From surviving recipient T cells and thymic progenitors came the high day-60 TCRbeta diversity observed in some patients. At around two months after transplant, the alpha-beta T cells were reportedly derived from several hundred expanded clones that came from non-depleted graft cells.

Germline V gene lookup returns CDR1 MNHNS and CDR2 SASEGT. V lost 6 bases and J lost 0; bases outside the gene matches: 7. The CDR3 spans 15 residues. Unique molecular identifiers were incorporated during preparation of the TCRbeta library. TCRdb itself ran the PCR reads through MiXCR, one entry per CDR3 protein. The sample consists of about 16,000 distinct CDR3 sequences, around 8.3% of them appearing once. V is TRBV6-1 and J is TRBJ1-2; TRBD1 matches at 7 bases. This TCR derives from a boy under two years old who had a stem cell transplant for Wiskott-Aldrich syndrome, so the T cells may come from the graft donor. Sequenced here: PBMCs, mostly from graft donor cells, sampled 60 days after TCRalphabeta/CD19-depleted stem cell transplant. The CDR3 loop is CASREPGGPNYGYTF. In nucleotides, the CDR3 is TGTGCCAGCAGGGAGCCAGGGGGACCTAACTATGGCTACACCTTC.